One T cell receptor beta chain is described in this entry. The antigen remains unidentified. The protocol was immunoSEQ multiplex PCR, while the TCRdb copy is restricted to in-frame clones and leaves out a portion. The repertoire holds 200,000 or so clones, with roughly 84% as singletons. The sample belongs to a study of cytomegalovirus exposure and HLA in healthy donors. Whole-study results and caveats: Researchers counted some 150 TCR beta chains as cytomegalovirus-associated. According to a subsequent analysis, TCR clusters from the first cohort were inclined to appear together in the 120 validation repertoires.

The sequencing sample was made of PBMCs. The source is a man younger than 35 in good health and CMV-seropositive.

CDR3 residues: CATSRSRVDTQYF. For the CDR3, the DNA is TGTGCCACCAGCAGAAGCCGGGTAGATACGCAGTATTTT. The chain couples TRBV15 to TRBJ2-3; D is unresolved. CDR1 and CDR2 (germline): LNHNV, YYDKDF (reference sequence). The V gene lost 2 bases and the J gene lost 5 bases, with 8 bases spanning the gap. This CDR3 spans 13 amino acids. Using reference TRBV15 and TRBJ2-3 for the parts outside the CDR3, the full variable domain is DAMVIQNPRYQVTQFGKPVTLSCSQTLNHNVMYWYQQKSSQAPKLLFHYYDKDFNNEADTPDNFQSRRPNTSFCFLDIRSPGLGDTAMYLCATSRSRVDTQYFGPGTRLTVL.